The entry that follows covers one T cell receptor (beta chain) sequence. This sample stems from a study of blood T cell repertoires in COVID-19. Study context: Specimens from acute and convalescent COVID-19 originated in the United States, Italy and Spain.

Germline assignment: CDR1 LGHNA and CDR2 YSLEER. Trimming left V 1 base short and J 0 bases short, with 14 bases between. The CDR3 consists of 17 residues. TCRdb's copy holds only in-frame clones and misses some; the assay was immunoSEQ multiplex PCR. The table includes about 23,000 clones, approximately 84% detected once. This sequence originates from an elderly woman with acute or convalescent COVID-19. The chain has TRBV4-3 and TRBJ2-3; D perhaps matches TRBD2 (6 bases). The material sequenced was peripheral blood. The CDR3 reads CASSQAPAGTSTDTQYF. The CDR3 DNA reads TGCGCCAGCAGCCAAGCCCCCGCAGGGACTAGCACAGATACGCAGTATTTT.